This T cell receptor (beta chain) was documented in a study of T cell clonality in common variable immunodeficiency. Many counts were recorded for this clone. No antigen is known for it. The read is 3 residues too short to cover the CDR3 end, so that end is filled in from the germline J gene. The method was immunoSEQ multiplex PCR; TCRdb's version includes in-frame clones alone and lacks a portion of them. The sample includes about 52,000 clones, none of them occurring once. V was pared by 5 bases and J by 0 bases, with 10 bases between. Germline V gene sequence: CDR1 SGHTA, CDR2 FQGNSA. This CDR3 is built from 14 residues. General observations from the study: Common variable immunodeficiency TCR beta sequences reportedly had fewer deletions and N-nucleotide insertions. Compared with controls, CVID subjects had fewer shared TCRbeta clones. TCRbeta clonality was increased in CVID versus healthy controls.

Heparinized whole blood, roughly 5 to 9 ml, came from each donor. The clonotype comes from a person aged 18-69 years in good health. Sequencing was carried out using peripheral blood mononuclear cells. The V gene is TRBV7-2, the J gene TRBJ1-2; D ambiguous. The CDR3 DNA, read in part, is TGTGCCAGCAGCCCCTTACTCGCTAACTATGGC. It translates to CASSPLLANYG. The full-length CDR3 reads as CASSPLLANYGYTF.